Shown below are 10 T cell receptor beta chains from a single sample sequenced in a study of CD8 T cells in Susac syndrome. Reverse transcription of roughly 0.5 to 1 ug RNA was performed with random hexamers. TCRdb reanalysed the immunoSEQ multiplex PCR reads using MiXCR and keeps one entry per CDR3 protein. The sample has some 150,000 distinct CDR3 sequences, around 96% seen once. The sample was CD4+ T cells from PBMCs. These receptors came from a human donor with Susac syndrome.

This chain links TRBV3-1 with TRBJ1-2; D perhaps matches TRBD1 (6 bases). Germline V gene data show CDR1 as LGHDT and CDR2 as YNNKEL (reference sequence). This CDR3 is 13 amino acids long. The V end was cut by 4 bases, the J end by 2 bases, with 8 bases between. The CDR3 coding sequence is TGTGCCAGCAGCCGACAGGAGAACTATGGCTACACCTTC. This sequence encodes CASSRQENYGYTF. The full variable domain, in which reference TRBV3-1 and TRBJ1-2 provide the parts outside the CDR3, is DTAVSQTPKYLVTQMGNDKSIKCEQNLGHDTMYWYKQDSKKFLKIMFSYNNKELIINETVPNRFSPKSPDKAHLNLHINSLELGDSAVYFCASSRQENYGYTFGSGTRLTVV.

The chain links TRBV12-3 or TRBV12-4 to TRBJ2-1; tentative D call: TRBD1 (6 bases). The CDR3 extends over 13 amino acids. With 2 bases removed from V and 8 bases from J, the gap between germline ends came to 10 bases. CDR3 amino acids: CASSLLGGDEQFF. The DNA of the CDR3 is TGTGCCAGCAGTTTACTAGGGGGAGATGAGCAGTTCTTC.

This clonotype was detected only a few times. The chain is built from TRBV12-3 or TRBV12-4 and TRBJ2-5, with D possibly TRBD2 on 5 matching bases. Between the trimmed V and J ends, which lost 1 base and 4 bases, there was a span of 7 bases. The CDR3 totals 13 residues. CDR3 sequence reads: CASSLVGRETQYF. CDR3 DNA sequence: TGTGCCAGCAGTTTAGTGGGGAGAGAGACCCAGTACTTC.

The CDR3 loop reads CATQGGNQPQHF. The CDR3 DNA reads TGTGCCACACAGGGAGGGAATCAGCCCCAGCATTTT. The rearrangement uses TRBV6-6 and TRBJ1-5, with a possible D match to TRBD1 (6 bases). The CDR3 consists of 12 residues. Trimming took 10 bases from V and 4 from J, leaving 11 bases between them. Per the germline V gene, CDR1 is MNHNY and CDR2 is SVGAGI (reference sequence).

This clonotype was seen a handful of times. V gene TRBV5-1 combines with J gene TRBJ2-1; TRBD1 matches at 12 bases. The CDR3 covers 14 residues. Per the germline V gene, CDR1 is SGHRS and CDR2 is YFSETQ. V trimming: 3 bases; J trimming: 10 bases; junction bases outside the gene matches: 5. CDR3: CASSSGQGAEEQFF. DNA of the CDR3: TGCGCCAGCAGCTCGGGACAGGGGGCGGAGGAGCAGTTCTTC.

The gene calls are TRBV20-1 and TRBJ2-5, with 10 positions matching TRBD2. J lost 3 bases, V lost 5 bases, and 6 bases had no gene match. Germline CDR1 and CDR2: DFQATT and SNEGSKA (reference sequence). The CDR3 has 14 amino acids. CDR3 bases: TGCAGTGCTCTCGCCGGGACTAGCGAAGAGACCCAGTACTTC. Translated, it gives CSALAGTSEETQYF.

This clonotype was counted a single time. The rearrangement uses TRBV20-1 and TRBJ2-4; D not certain. Germline-derived CDR1 and CDR2 are DFQATT and SNEGSKA (reference sequence). Trimming left V 0 bases short and J 2 bases short, with 5 bases between. This CDR3 is built from 13 residues. The CDR3, as DNA: TGCAGTGCTAGAGATCTCTCCAAAAACATTCAGTACTTC. The encoded protein is CSARDLSKNIQYF.

The V and J genes are TRBV20-1 and TRBJ2-3; D is perhaps TRBD1 (6 bases). Trimming pared 0 bases from V and 4 bases from J, leaving 8 bases between. The CDR3 is made up of 13 amino acids. Germline V CDR1 and CDR2: DFQATT, SNEGSKA (reference sequence). This CDR3 is CSAREGAPDTQYF. The CDR3 coding sequence is TGCAGTGCTAGAGAGGGGGCCCCAGATACGCAGTATTTT.

The chain recombines TRBV11-3 with TRBJ2-1; D may be TRBD2 (6 bases). The length of the CDR3 is 13 residues. Trimming removed 0 bases from V and 7 bases from J, with 7 bases in between. Germline V gene data show CDR1 as SGHNT and CDR2 as YENEEA. The CDR3 sequence is CASSLERGNEQFF. CDR3 sequence (DNA): TGTGCCAGCAGCTTAGAACGGGGGAATGAGCAGTTCTTC.

V gene TRBV20-1 combines with J gene TRBJ1-3; D unclear. Germline values: CDR1 DFQATT, CDR2 SNEGSKA (reference sequence). The CDR3 is 13 amino acids. The germline V and J ends were trimmed by 3 bases and 0 bases, with 6 bases remaining between them. The CDR3 nucleotides are TGCAGTGCTAGGGTACCCTCTGGAAACACCATATATTTT. This encodes CSARVPSGNTIYF.